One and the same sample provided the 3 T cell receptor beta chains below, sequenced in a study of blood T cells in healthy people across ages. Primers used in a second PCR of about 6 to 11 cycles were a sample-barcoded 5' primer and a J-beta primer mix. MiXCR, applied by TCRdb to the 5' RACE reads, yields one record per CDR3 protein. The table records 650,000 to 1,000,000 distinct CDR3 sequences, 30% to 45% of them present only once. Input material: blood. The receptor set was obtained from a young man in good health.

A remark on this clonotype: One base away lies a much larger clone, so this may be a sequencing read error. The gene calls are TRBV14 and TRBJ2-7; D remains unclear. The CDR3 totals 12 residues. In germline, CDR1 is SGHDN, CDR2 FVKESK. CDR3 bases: TGTGCCAACAGCCAAGACCCCCAAAAGCAGTACTTC. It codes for CANSQDPQKQYF.

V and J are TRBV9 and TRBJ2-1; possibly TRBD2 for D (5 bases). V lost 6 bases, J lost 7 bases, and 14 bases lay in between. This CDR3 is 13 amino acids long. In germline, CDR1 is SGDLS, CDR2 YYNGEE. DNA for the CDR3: TGTGCCAGCACCCGAGAGGGTAAGAATGAGCAGTTCTTC. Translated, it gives CASTREGKNEQFF.

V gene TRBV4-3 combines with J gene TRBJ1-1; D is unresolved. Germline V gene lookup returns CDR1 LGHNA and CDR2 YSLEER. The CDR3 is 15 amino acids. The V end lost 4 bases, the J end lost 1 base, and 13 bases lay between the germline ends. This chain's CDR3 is CASSPSRWENTEAFF. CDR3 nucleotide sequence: TGCGCCAGCAGCCCCTCCCGGTGGGAGAACACTGAAGCTTTCTTT.